This T cell receptor (beta chain) emerged from a study of cytomegalovirus exposure and HLA in healthy donors. This clone was observed a few times. Antigen specificity is unknown. Germline V gene sequence: CDR1 SNHLY, CDR2 FYNNEI. V lost 6 bases, J lost 6 bases, and 15 bases lay in between. The CDR3 consists of 14 residues. Use of 60 Vbeta and 13 Jbeta primers characterized the PCR. Sequencing was performed with immunoSEQ multiplex PCR; in TCRdb, only in-frame clones are kept and a portion is missing. The data contain about 160,000 clones, around four fifths of them singletons. Study findings and constraints: In a later analysis, TCR beta V- and J-gene trimming was associated with a missense DCLRE1C variant. CMV serostatus alone was available as immune exposure information. Data from an earlier analysis indicated that most TCR beta V segments were productive either about 90% or about 30% of the time. Cytomegalovirus status was reportedly diagnosed by the classifier with high sensitivity and specificity.

Input material: PBMCs. This chain joins TRBV2 and TRBJ1-5; possible D gene TRBD1, 5 bases. The sequence derives from a female donor in good health and CMV-seronegative. The CDR3: CASRAGTFSQPQHF. CDR3 DNA: TGTGCCAGCAGGGCCGGGACTTTCTCTCAGCCCCAGCATTTT.